The present T cell receptor beta chain was sequenced within a study of cytotoxic CD8 clonotypes in ibrutinib-treated CLL. Findings and caveats of the study: There were differences in sampling times between sustained-remission and progressing patients. Private clonotypes, not public ones, expanded at ibrutinib response. Baseline levels were approached again at progression, after clonality had risen at ibrutinib response.

Targeted sequencing depth ranged from 1 in 200,000 to 1 in 1 million T cells. Profiling relied on immunoSEQ multiplex PCR, and the TCRdb table lists in-frame clones only, not all of them. The data contain more than 12,000 clones, more than 60% of them singletons. CDR1 is SEHNR and CDR2 is FQNEAQ in the germline V gene (reference sequence). The CDR3 is made up of 12 amino acids. V shed 4 bases and J shed 1 base, with 4 bases lying between them. Concerning this clone itself: Its antigen is unknown.

The chain combines TRBV7-9 with TRBJ1-1; D remains ambiguous. This TCR was sampled from a human donor with chronic lymphocytic leukemia. Sequenced material: PBMCs, taken before ibrutinib treatment. This CDR3 is CASSWGNTEAFF. CDR3 nucleotides: TGTGCCAGCAGCTGGGGGAACACTGAAGCTTTCTTT.